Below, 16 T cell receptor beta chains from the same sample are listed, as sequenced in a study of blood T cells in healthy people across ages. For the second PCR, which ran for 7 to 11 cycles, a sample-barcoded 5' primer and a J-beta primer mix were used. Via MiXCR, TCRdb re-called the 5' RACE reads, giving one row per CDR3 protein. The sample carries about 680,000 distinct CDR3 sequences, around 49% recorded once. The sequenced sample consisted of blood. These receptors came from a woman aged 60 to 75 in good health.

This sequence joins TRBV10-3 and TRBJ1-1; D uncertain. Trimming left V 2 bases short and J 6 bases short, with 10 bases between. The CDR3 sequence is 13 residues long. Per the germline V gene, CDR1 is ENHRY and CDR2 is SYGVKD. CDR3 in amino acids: CAISENSPSEAFF. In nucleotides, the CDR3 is TGTGCCATCAGTGAGAATAGTCCCTCTGAAGCTTTCTTT.

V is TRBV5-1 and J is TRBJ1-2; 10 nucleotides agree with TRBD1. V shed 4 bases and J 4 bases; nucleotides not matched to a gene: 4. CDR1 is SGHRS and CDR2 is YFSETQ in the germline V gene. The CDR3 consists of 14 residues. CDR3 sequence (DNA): TGCGCCAGCAGCGACAGGGGGCCGATCTATGGCTACACCTTC. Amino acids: CASSDRGPIYGYTF.

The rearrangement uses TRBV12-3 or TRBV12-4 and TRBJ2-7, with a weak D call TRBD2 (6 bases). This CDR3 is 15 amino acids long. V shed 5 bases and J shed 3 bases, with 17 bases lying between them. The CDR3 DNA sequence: TGTGCCAGCAGTCTGAATGTAGCGGCCCTCTACGAGCAGTACTTC. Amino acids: CASSLNVAALYEQYF.

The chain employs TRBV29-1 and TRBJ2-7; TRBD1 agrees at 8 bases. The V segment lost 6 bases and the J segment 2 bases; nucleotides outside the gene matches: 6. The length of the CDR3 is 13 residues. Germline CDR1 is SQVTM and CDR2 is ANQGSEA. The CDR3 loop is CSVGQGNAYEQYF. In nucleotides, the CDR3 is TGCAGCGTAGGACAGGGTAATGCCTACGAGCAGTACTTC.

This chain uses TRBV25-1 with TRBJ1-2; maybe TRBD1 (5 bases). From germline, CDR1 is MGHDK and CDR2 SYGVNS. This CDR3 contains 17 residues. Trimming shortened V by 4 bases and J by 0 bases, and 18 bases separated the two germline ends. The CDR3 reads CASSVGLTGETNYGYTF. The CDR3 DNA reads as TGTGCCAGCAGTGTGGGCTTAACAGGCGAAACTAACTATGGCTACACCTTC.

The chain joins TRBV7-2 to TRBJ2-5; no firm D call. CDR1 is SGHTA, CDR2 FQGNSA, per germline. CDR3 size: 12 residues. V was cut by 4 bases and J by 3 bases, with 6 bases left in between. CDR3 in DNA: TGTGCCAGCAGCTCTAGAAAAGAGACCCAGTACTTC. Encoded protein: CASSSRKETQYF.

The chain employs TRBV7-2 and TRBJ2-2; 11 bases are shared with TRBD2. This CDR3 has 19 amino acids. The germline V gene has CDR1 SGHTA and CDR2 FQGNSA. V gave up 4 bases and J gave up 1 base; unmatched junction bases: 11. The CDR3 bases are TGTGCCAGCAGCTCCCAAAGAGGGGGACTAGCGGTGAACACCGGGGAGCTGTTTTTT. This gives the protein CASSSQRGGLAVNTGELFF.

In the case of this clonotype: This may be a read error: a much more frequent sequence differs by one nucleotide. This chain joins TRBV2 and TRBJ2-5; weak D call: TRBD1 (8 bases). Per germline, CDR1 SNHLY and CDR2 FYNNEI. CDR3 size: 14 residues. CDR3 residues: CGTGRVIPYNEQYF. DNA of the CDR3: TGTGGGACAGGGAGGGTCATTCCCTACAATGAGCAGTACTTC.

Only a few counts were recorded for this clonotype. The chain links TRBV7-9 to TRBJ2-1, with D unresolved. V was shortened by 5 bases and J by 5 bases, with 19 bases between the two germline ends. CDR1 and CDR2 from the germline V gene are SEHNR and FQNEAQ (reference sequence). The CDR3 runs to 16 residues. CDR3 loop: CASSNILRFRHNEQFF. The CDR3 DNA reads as TGTGCCAGCAGCAACATACTAAGGTTTCGGCACAATGAGCAGTTCTTC.

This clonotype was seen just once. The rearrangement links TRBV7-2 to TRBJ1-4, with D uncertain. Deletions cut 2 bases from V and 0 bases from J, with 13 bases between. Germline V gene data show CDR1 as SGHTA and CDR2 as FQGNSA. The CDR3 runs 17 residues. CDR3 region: CASSLTRTKATNEKLFF. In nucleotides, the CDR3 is TGTGCCAGCAGCTTAACAAGAACGAAAGCAACTAATGAAAAACTGTTTTTT.

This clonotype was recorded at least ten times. CDR3 DNA sequence: TGCAGCGTTGAGGTTGGCTATTCCTACGAGCAGTACTTC. Translated, it gives CSVEVGYSYEQYF. V is TRBV29-1 and J is TRBJ2-7; D remains ambiguous. The CDR3 covers 13 residues. Germline lookup yields CDR1 SQVTM and CDR2 ANQGSEA. Trimming pared 3 bases from V and 1 base from J, leaving 10 bases between.

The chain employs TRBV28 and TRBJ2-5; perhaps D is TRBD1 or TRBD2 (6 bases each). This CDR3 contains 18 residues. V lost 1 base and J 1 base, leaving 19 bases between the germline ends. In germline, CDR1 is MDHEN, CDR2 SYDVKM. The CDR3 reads CASSLLEGGFLSQETQYF. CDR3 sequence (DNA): TGTGCCAGCAGTTTATTGGAGGGGGGATTTTTAAGCCAAGAGACCCAGTACTTC.

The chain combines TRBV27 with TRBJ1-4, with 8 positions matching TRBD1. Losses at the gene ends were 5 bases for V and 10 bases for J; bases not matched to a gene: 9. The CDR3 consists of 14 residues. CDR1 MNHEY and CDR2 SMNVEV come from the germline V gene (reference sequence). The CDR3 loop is CASSADRGNGKLFF. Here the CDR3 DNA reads TGTGCCAGCAGTGCCGACAGGGGTAACGGAAAACTGTTTTTT. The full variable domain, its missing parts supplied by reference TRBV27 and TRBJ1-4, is EAQVTQNPRYLITVTGKKLTVTCSQNMNHEYMSWYRQDPGLGLRQIYYSMNVEVTDKGDVPEGYKVSRKEKRNFPLILESPSPNQTSLYFCASSADRGNGKLFFGSGTQLSVL.

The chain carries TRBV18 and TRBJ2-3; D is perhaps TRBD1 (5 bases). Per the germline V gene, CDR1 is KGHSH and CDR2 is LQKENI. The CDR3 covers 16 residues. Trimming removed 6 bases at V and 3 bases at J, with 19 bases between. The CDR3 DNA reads TGTGCCAGCTCGTCGACAGTGGGGTCTTATACAGATACGCAGTATTTT. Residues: CASSSTVGSYTDTQYF.

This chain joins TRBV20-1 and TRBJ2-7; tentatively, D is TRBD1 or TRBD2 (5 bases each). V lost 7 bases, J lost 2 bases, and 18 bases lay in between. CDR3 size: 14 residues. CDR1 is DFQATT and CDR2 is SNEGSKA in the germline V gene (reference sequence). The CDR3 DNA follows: TGCAGTGGGATTCCCGGGACCGAAGCCTACGAGCAGTACTTC. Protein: CSGIPGTEAYEQYF.

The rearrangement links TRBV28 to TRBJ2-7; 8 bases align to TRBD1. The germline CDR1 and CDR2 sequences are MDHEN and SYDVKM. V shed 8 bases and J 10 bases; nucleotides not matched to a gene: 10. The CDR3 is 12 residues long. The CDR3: CASGGQGLVQYF. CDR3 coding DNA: TGTGCCAGCGGCGGACAGGGCCTCGTCCAGTACTTC.